What follows describes a single T cell receptor beta chain. The antigen is unknown. This CDR3 has 15 amino acids. Germline assignment: CDR1 LNHNV and CDR2 YYDKDF (reference sequence). With V trimmed by 5 bases and J by 1 base, 5 bases remained unmatched. This sample was included in a study of spatial heterogeneity in lung cancer. Study-wide background: Compared with alpha-chain sequences, beta-chain sequences were consistently detected in greater numbers.

Whole-study findings and limits: Blood contained ubiquitous expanded tumor TCRs more at resection than at follow-up.

Single TCR cDNA molecules each had their own unique molecular identifier. TCRdb re-called the 5' RACE reads with MiXCR, one entry per CDR3 protein. The repertoire includes 65,000 to 85,000 distinct CDR3 sequences, approximately 20% of them detected once, and 5.5% to 7% sits in the top ten. Time point of the sample: sample taken at primary tumor resection. Whole RNA from tumor, nontumor lung or frozen PBMC was sequenced unsorted. Untreated early-stage non-small cell lung cancer patients, over 55 in total, were the donors. The sample was PBMCs, taken at surgery. This TCR derives from a male donor with early-stage non-small cell lung cancer. The chain recombines TRBV15 with TRBJ2-1, with 7 nucleotides matching TRBD2. The DNA of the CDR3 is TGTGCCACCAGCGGCCGGGGGGTGTCCTACAATGAGCAGTTCTTC. Its translation: CATSGRGVSYNEQFF.